This TCR beta chain was identified in a study of blood T cell repertoires in COVID-19. Study in general: From T cells, B-cell-depleted T cells, or PBMCs came the material, which was cDNA or gDNA.

Clones were read by immunoSEQ multiplex PCR, and TCRdb kept only the in-frame ones, dropping some. There are hundreds of thousands of clones in the sample; around nine tenths occur only once, and roughly 3.4% lies in the top ten. From germline, CDR1 is MNHNY and CDR2 SVGAGI (reference sequence). V gave up 2 bases and J gave up 7 bases; unmatched junction bases: 5. This CDR3 has 15 amino acids. The sequenced sample was peripheral blood. This clonotype was sampled from a woman aged 18-35 years who had recovered from COVID-19. The rearrangement links TRBV6-6 to TRBJ1-6, with 7 bases that match TRBD1. CDR3 region: CASSYDRVGNSPLHF. The CDR3 DNA follows: TGTGCCAGCAGTTACGACAGGGTTGGAAATTCACCCCTCCACTTT.